This T cell receptor (beta chain) was sequenced during a study of T cells after yellow fever vaccination. Whole-study context: Fractions low in cell number were prepared with SMART-Seq v4 Ultra Low Input. Whole-study results and caveats: The CD4 compartment and the CD8 compartment contained a small share of clonotypes in common.

As for this clonotype: Antigen: not known.

Generation of TCR cDNA used 5'RACE template switching (which added a universal primer site and UMIs). A single record per CDR3 protein comes from TCRdb applying MiXCR to the 5' RACE reads. In the table there are about 400,000 distinct CDR3 sequences, 6.2% of which are singletons. There are 15 residues in the CDR3. V lost 9 bases and J lost 2, with 14 bases in between. Germline V gene lookup returns CDR1 LNHDA and CDR2 SQIVND (reference sequence). The V and J genes are TRBV19 and TRBJ2-6; a weak D match, TRBD1 (6 bases). This receptor was obtained from a young man who received the YFV17D yellow fever vaccine. The material sequenced was PBMCs, taken 5 days after the yellow fever booster vaccination. The CDR3 region is CASRDTRTGANVLTF. Written as DNA, the CDR3 is TGTGCCAGCCGGGACACACGGACTGGGGCCAACGTCCTGACTTTC. Full variable domain (outside the CDR3, taken from reference TRBV19 and TRBJ2-6): DGGITQSPKYLFRKEGQNVTLSCEQNLNHDAMYWYRQDPGQGLRLIYYSQIVNDFQKGDIAEGYSVSREKKESFPLTVTSAQKNPTAFYLCASRDTRTGANVLTFGAGSRLTVL.